Shown below are 28 T cell receptor beta chains from a single sample sequenced in a study of a mutant IDH1 vaccine in newly diagnosed glioma. Their target antigens are unknown. Time point indicated: week 23, last vaccination. All doses held 300 ug of mutant IDH1 20-mer peptide, with topical imiquimod. Only in-frame clones appear in the TCRdb table, and some are missing; sequencing was by immunoSEQ multiplex PCR. In the table there are approximately 82,000 clones, roughly 85% of which are singletons. The sequencing used PBMCs, collected from a glioma patient whose treatment included an IDH1 peptide vaccine. The source is a man aged 30 to 45 with glioma. Some clones in this sample may be carry-over from other donors' samples.

The gene calls are TRBV9 and TRBJ2-1; 9 bases agree with TRBD1. Germline loops: CDR1 SGDLS, CDR2 YYNGEE. Germline trimming cut 3 bases from V and 8 bases from J; bases unmatched to any gene: 12. The CDR3 consists of 16 residues. This CDR3 is CASSAHGTGILYEQFF. CDR3 sequence (DNA): TGTGCCAGCAGCGCCCACGGGACAGGGATCCTATATGAGCAGTTCTTC.

The rearrangement joins TRBV30 to TRBJ2-7, with TRBD2 matching 7 bases. The CDR3 totals 11 residues. V was clipped by 4 bases and J by 4 bases; unmatched bases: 1. Germline CDR1 GTSNPN, CDR2 SVGIG (reference sequence). The CDR3 coding sequence is TGTGCCTGGAAAGCGGGATACGAGCAGTACTTC. It codes for CAWKAGYEQYF.

This chain connects TRBV7-9 to TRBJ2-5; D is unclear. Trimming removed 5 bases from V and 2 bases from J, with 9 bases in between. CDR1 and CDR2 (germline): SEHNR, FQNEAQ (reference sequence). The CDR3 is 13 residues long. The CDR3 sequence is CASSARPQETQYF. DNA for the CDR3: TGTGCCAGCAGCGCTAGACCGCAAGAGACCCAGTACTTC.

The chain employs TRBV4-3 and TRBJ2-7; 14 nucleotides align to TRBD2. J gave up 2 bases and V 4 bases, and 1 base lay outside the gene matches. Germline V lookup: CDR1 LGHNA, CDR2 YSLEER. This CDR3 region has 15 residues. CDR3 loop: CASSPGLAGAYEQYF. In DNA form, the CDR3 reads TGCGCCAGCAGCCCGGGACTAGCGGGGGCCTACGAGCAGTACTTC.

The chain has TRBV29-1 and TRBJ2-1; D is ambiguous. V lost 4 bases and J lost 1, with 8 bases in between. The CDR3 loop spans 13 amino acids. Germline V gene lookup returns CDR1 SQVTM and CDR2 ANQGSEA. As DNA, the CDR3 is TGCAGCGTTGTAACAGTATCCTACAATGAGCAGTTCTTC. This sequence encodes CSVVTVSYNEQFF.

The chain couples TRBV7-3 to TRBJ1-1; D perhaps matches TRBD1 (6 bases). Between the trimmed V and J ends, which lost 4 bases and 1 base, there was a span of 7 bases. Germline values: CDR1 SGHTA, CDR2 FQGTGA. This CDR3 comprises 13 residues. CDR3 sequence (DNA): TGTGCCAGCAGCTCGGACAGGAACACTGAAGCTTTCTTT. Translating it yields CASSSDRNTEAFF.

The rearrangement joins TRBV18 to TRBJ2-5; D is uncertain. The CDR3 contains 11 residues. Germline V gives CDR1 KGHSH, CDR2 LQKENI. The V and J ends lost 8 bases and 5 bases respectively, with 9 bases between them. CDR3 loop: CASARKETQYF. The CDR3 DNA reads as TGTGCCAGCGCACGGAAGGAGACCCAGTACTTC.

This chain uses TRBV27 with TRBJ1-2; tentative D call: TRBD1 (5 bases). The germline V gene encodes CDR1 MNHEY and CDR2 SMNVEV (reference sequence). V lost 6 bases and J lost 7, with 15 bases in between. This CDR3 region has 13 residues. The CDR3 coding sequence is TGTGCCAGCAGCCCCGGGACTTTGCGTGGCTACACCTTC. This sequence encodes CASSPGTLRGYTF.

This clone appeared once. The chain couples TRBV5-1 to TRBJ2-3; TRBD2 might be the D (6 bases). The germline V and J ends were trimmed by 0 bases and 4 bases, with 12 bases remaining between them. The CDR3 runs to 15 residues. Germline V CDR1 and CDR2: SGHRS, YFSETQ. The CDR3 nucleotides are TGCGCCAGCAGCTTGGCCGGGGGAGCGGCAGATACGCAGTATTTT. Amino acid sequence: CASSLAGGAADTQYF.

This chain joins TRBV4-3 and TRBJ2-5; TRBD1 might be the D (6 bases). Trimming stripped 4 bases from V and 4 bases from J, with 16 bases between. Germline lookup yields CDR1 LGHNA and CDR2 YSLEER. The CDR3 covers 15 residues. DNA of the CDR3: TGCGCCAGCAGCCCGTTCACGGCAGGGGTAGAGACCCAGTACTTC. Translated, it gives CASSPFTAGVETQYF.

This clone was recorded once. The rearrangement links TRBV7-6 to TRBJ2-7; 7 bases line up with TRBD1. From germline, CDR1 is SGHVS and CDR2 FNYEAQ. The V and J ends lost 5 bases and 0 bases, in that order; junction bases with no gene match: 13. There are 17 residues in the CDR3. In nucleotides, the CDR3 is TGTGCCAGCAGCAAAAATAGACAGGGACCCTTCTCCTACGAGCAGTACTTC. Its translation is CASSKNRQGPFSYEQYF.

This clone was seen a single time. The V and J genes are TRBV18 and TRBJ1-4, with 7 positions matching TRBD1. V lost 5 bases and J lost 2; bases outside the gene matches: 8. Per the germline V gene, CDR1 is KGHSH and CDR2 is LQKENI. The CDR3 has 16 amino acids. Written as DNA, the CDR3 is TGTGCCAGCTCAGCCCGACAGGGACGGACTAATGAAAAACTGTTTTTT. Translated, it gives CASSARQGRTNEKLFF.

Only one count was recorded for this clone. The chain recombines TRBV7-6 with TRBJ2-1; 7 nucleotides align to TRBD1. Germline V gene lookup returns CDR1 SGHVS and CDR2 FNYEAQ. The CDR3 extends over 16 amino acids. The V gene end was trimmed by 5 bases and the J gene end by 0 bases; junction bases not matched to a gene: 7. This CDR3 is CASSVLTGSSYNEQFF. In DNA form, the CDR3 reads TGTGCCAGCAGCGTCCTGACAGGGAGCTCCTACAATGAGCAGTTCTTC.

The chain couples TRBV29-1 to TRBJ1-1; no reliable D call. From germline, CDR1 is SQVTM and CDR2 ANQGSEA. Trimming pared 5 bases from V and 1 base from J, leaving 8 bases between. The CDR3 loop spans 12 amino acids. The CDR3 region is CSVSERNTEAFF. For the CDR3, the DNA is TGCAGCGTTTCCGAGAGGAACACTGAAGCTTTCTTT.

The chain is built from TRBV10-1 and TRBJ1-3, with TRBD1 identical over 7 bases. Germline lookup yields CDR1 WNHNN and CDR2 SYGVQD (reference sequence). The CDR3 totals 19 residues. Germline trimming cut 3 bases from V and 0 bases from J; bases unmatched to any gene: 14. In nucleotides, the CDR3 is TGCGCCAGCAGTGACCGGGACAGTCCTCCCCTTAGCTCTGGAAACACCATATATTTT. It encodes CASSDRDSPPLSSGNTIYF.

The rearrangement uses TRBV5-1 and TRBJ2-7, with 8 bases matching TRBD1. Germline CDR1 is SGHRS and CDR2 is YFSETQ. V dropped 0 bases and J dropped 6; count of bases not matched to a gene: 8. This CDR3 region has 15 residues. The CDR3 DNA sequence: TGCGCCAGCAGCTTGGAGTGGACAGGGATGGGCGAGCAGTACTTC. Translating gives CASSLEWTGMGEQYF.

A single count supports this clone. The chain combines TRBV11-2 with TRBJ2-1, with D uncertain. V lost 1 base and J 7 bases, leaving 8 bases between the germline ends. The germline gives CDR1 SGHAT, CDR2 FQNNGV. This CDR3 spans 13 amino acids. CDR3 in DNA: TGTGCCAGCAGCTTAGGGGGAAGGAATGAGCAGTTCTTC. Translating gives CASSLGGRNEQFF.

The rearrangement links TRBV10-1 to TRBJ2-4; D gene uncertain. The CDR3 runs 15 residues. Germline CDR1 WNHNN, CDR2 SYGVQD (reference sequence). Trimming removed 6 bases at V and 1 base at J, with 13 bases between. The CDR3 DNA reads TGCGCCAGCAGCCGACTGGTGTGGGCCAAAAACATTCAGTACTTC. Its protein product is CASSRLVWAKNIQYF.

To note about this clone: The identical CDR3 is also encoded by other nucleotide sequences in the sample. The V and J genes are TRBV7-2 and TRBJ1-2, with D perhaps matching TRBD1 (6 bases). The CDR3 contains 15 residues. V was trimmed by 1 base and J by 2 bases, leaving 11 bases between them. Germline V gene sequence: CDR1 SGHTA, CDR2 FQGNSA. CDR3 DNA: TGTGCCAGCAGCTTAGTAGGACAGATAAACTATGGCTACACCTTC. It codes for CASSLVGQINYGYTF.

This clone was recorded a few times. This chain links TRBV7-9 with TRBJ1-1, with D unresolved. This CDR3 is built from 12 residues. Germline V gene sequence: CDR1 SEHNR, CDR2 FQNEAQ (reference sequence). Trimming removed 2 bases from V and 8 bases from J, with 9 bases in between. As DNA, the CDR3 is TGTGCCAGCAGCTTACGATATTCCGAAGCTTTCTTT. It is translated as CASSLRYSEAFF.

The chain uses TRBV7-2 and TRBJ2-5, with TRBD1 identical over 7 bases. The CDR3 is made up of 16 amino acids. Germline values: CDR1 SGHTA, CDR2 FQGNSA. Trimming cost V 2 bases and J 2 bases; bases outside gene matches: 8. Here the CDR3 DNA reads TGTGCCAGCAGCTTAAGTTTTAACAGGGGACAAGAGACCCAGTACTTC. Its protein is CASSLSFNRGQETQYF.

The chain carries TRBV4-1 and TRBJ2-7; 13 bases are shared with TRBD2. The CDR3 runs to 15 residues. V was clipped by 2 bases and J by 5 bases; unmatched bases: 3. Per the germline V gene, CDR1 is MGHRA and CDR2 is YSYEKL. CDR3 protein: CASSQRTSGRDEQYF. DNA of the CDR3: TGCGCCAGCAGCCAAAGAACTAGCGGGAGGGACGAGCAGTACTTC.

The chain combines TRBV7-9 with TRBJ1-1, with D perhaps matching TRBD1 (5 bases). Trimming removed 2 bases from V and 1 base from J, with 11 bases in between. Germline V gives CDR1 SEHNR, CDR2 FQNEAQ (reference sequence). CDR3 size: 15 residues. This CDR3 is CASSLLGPPNTEAFF. DNA for the CDR3: TGTGCCAGCAGCTTACTGGGACCCCCGAACACTGAAGCTTTCTTT.

The rearrangement uses TRBV28 and TRBJ1-6; D is uncertain. This CDR3 comprises 13 residues. Trimming removed 6 bases at V and 12 bases at J, with 15 bases between. Germline V lookup: CDR1 MDHEN, CDR2 SYDVKM. The CDR3 is CASSQLPERPLHF. In DNA, the CDR3 is TGTGCCAGCAGCCAGCTGCCGGAAAGACCCCTCCACTTT. The full variable domain, in which reference TRBV28 and TRBJ1-6 provide the parts outside the CDR3, is DVKVTQSSRYLVKRTGEKVFLECVQDMDHENMFWYRQDPGLGLRLIYFSYDVKMKEKGDIPEGYSVSREKKERFSLILESASTNQTSMYLCASSQLPERPLHFGNGTRLTVT.

The chain recombines TRBV27 with TRBJ2-3; D remains unclear. The CDR3 spans 14 residues. The ends were cut back, 3 bases at V and 1 base at J, with 8 bases in the middle. CDR1 is MNHEY, CDR2 SMNVEV, per germline (reference sequence). Here the CDR3 reads CASSLIQGTDTQYF. The DNA for the CDR3 is TGTGCCAGCAGTTTGATCCAGGGCACAGATACGCAGTATTTT.

The CDR3 here is CASSQGSGQFF. The CDR3 region has the DNA TGTGCCAGCAGCCAAGGGAGCGGGCAGTTCTTC. This sequence joins TRBV14 and TRBJ2-1; D possibly corresponds to TRBD2 (5 bases). This CDR3 region has 11 residues. Germline CDR1 and CDR2: SGHDN and FVKESK. Trimming shortened V by 1 base and J by 12 bases, and 7 bases separated the two germline ends.

The genes are TRBV7-2 and TRBJ2-4; tentative D call: TRBD2 (5 bases). V dropped 5 bases and J dropped 6 bases, with 17 bases sitting between them. Germline lookup yields CDR1 SGHTA and CDR2 FQGNSA. This CDR3 spans 15 amino acids. This CDR3 reads CASSDGIITRNIQYF. The CDR3 DNA sequence: TGTGCCAGCAGCGACGGGATCATAACCCGAAACATTCAGTACTTC.

The chain joins TRBV25-1 to TRBJ2-2; TRBD1 agrees at 7 bases. With V trimmed by 6 bases and J by 1 base, 2 bases remained unmatched. Germline V gives CDR1 MGHDK, CDR2 SYGVNS. This CDR3 contains 14 residues. CDR3 sequence (DNA): TGTGCCAGCAGGGACAGGCTGAACACCGGGGAGCTGTTTTTT. Encoded protein: CASRDRLNTGELFF. Supplemented by reference TRBV25-1 and TRBJ2-2, the full variable domain reads EADIYQTPRYLVIGTGKKITLECSQTMGHDKMYWYQQDPGMELHLIHYSYGVNSTEKGDLSSESTVSRIRTEHFPLTLESARPSHTSQYLCASRDRLNTGELFFGEGSRLTVL.